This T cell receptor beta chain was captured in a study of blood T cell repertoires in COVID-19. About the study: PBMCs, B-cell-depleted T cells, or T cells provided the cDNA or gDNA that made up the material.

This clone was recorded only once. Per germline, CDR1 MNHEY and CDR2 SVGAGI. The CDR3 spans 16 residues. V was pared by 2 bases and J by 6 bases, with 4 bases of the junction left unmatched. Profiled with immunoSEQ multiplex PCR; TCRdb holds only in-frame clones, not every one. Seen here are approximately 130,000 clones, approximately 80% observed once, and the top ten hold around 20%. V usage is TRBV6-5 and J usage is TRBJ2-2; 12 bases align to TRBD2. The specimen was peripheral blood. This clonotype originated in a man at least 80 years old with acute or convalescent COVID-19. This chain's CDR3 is CASSYPTSGGSGELFF. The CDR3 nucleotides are TGTGCCAGCAGTTACCCGACTAGCGGGGGATCCGGGGAGCTGTTTTTT.